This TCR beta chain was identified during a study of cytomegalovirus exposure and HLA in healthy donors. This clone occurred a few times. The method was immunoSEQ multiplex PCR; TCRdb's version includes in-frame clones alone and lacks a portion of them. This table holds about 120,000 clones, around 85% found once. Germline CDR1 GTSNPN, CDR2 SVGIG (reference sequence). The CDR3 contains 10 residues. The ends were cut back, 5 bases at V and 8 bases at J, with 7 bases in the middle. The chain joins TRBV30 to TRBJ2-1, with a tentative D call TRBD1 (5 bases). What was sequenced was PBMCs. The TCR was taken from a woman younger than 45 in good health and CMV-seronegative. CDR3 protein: CAWAQDEQFF. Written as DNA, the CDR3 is TGTGCCTGGGCACAGGATGAGCAGTTCTTC.